The rows below give T cell receptor beta chains drawn from one sample of a study of radiation and T cells in renal cell carcinoma. Profiled with immunoSEQ multiplex PCR; TCRdb holds only in-frame clones, not every one. Found here are some 150,000 clones, around nine tenths of them singletons; the top ten hold around a sixth. The sequencing here drew on blood, taken from a patient whose treatment included radiotherapy and nephrectomy. These receptors all come from a woman aged 45-65 years with renal cell carcinoma. Each CDR3 is given with its conserved first and last residue. Fields, in order: J gene, D gene, V gene, clone size, CDR3 DNA, CDR3 protein. D genes are given only for firm matches. Clone size is shown for a subset of rows, as once, few, many or a class of expanded clone.

>TRBJ1-1|TRBD1|TRBV9|NA
TGTGCCAGCAGCGTAGTGGACAGGGAGAACACTGAAGCTTTCTTT
CASSVVDRENTEAFF
>TRBJ2-5|NA|TRBV7-2|NA
TGTGCCAGCAGCTCTTATTCGTACTACGCCGGTGAGACCCAGTACTTC
CASSSYSYYAGETQYF
>TRBJ2-7|NA|TRBV7-2|NA
TGTGCCAGCAGCTTATCCTCCTACGAGCAGTACTTC
CASSLSSYEQYF
>TRBJ2-7|NA|TRBV7-2|NA
TGTGCCAGCAGCCCGGGGACTCTCTACGAGCAGTACTTC
CASSPGTLYEQYF
>TRBJ2-7|NA|TRBV5-6|NA
TGTGCCAGCAGCCCGACGTCGGACAACACCTACGAGCAGTACTTC
CASSPTSDNTYEQYF
>TRBJ1-5|NA|TRBV6-4|NA
TGTGCCAGCCCCTCCCAACACTATAGCAATCAGCCCCAGCATTTT
CASPSQHYSNQPQHF
>TRBJ1-2|NA|TRBV28|once
TGTGCCAGCAGTAAAGACCCCAGCAGGGGAAACTATGGCTACACCTTC
CASSKDPSRGNYGYTF
>TRBJ2-2|NA|TRBV19|many
TGTGCCAGTAGCGGGGTGGCAGAAAGCACCGGGGAGCTGTTTTTT
CASSGVAESTGELFF
>TRBJ1-2|NA|TRBV28|NA
TGTGCCAGCAGTTTAATCCAGCTTTATGGCTACACCTTC
CASSLIQLYGYTF
>TRBJ2-7|NA|TRBV15|NA
TGTGCCACCAGCCTTAGCGGTCTGCAGCAGTACTTC
CATSLSGLQQYF
>TRBJ1-4|TRBD1|TRBV10-2|NA
TGCGCCAGCAGTGAGGCGACAGGGAATGAAAAACTGTTTTTT
CASSEATGNEKLFF
>TRBJ2-7|TRBD1|TRBV6-5|NA
TGTGCCAGCAGTTACTCAGGGGACAGGGACTACGAGCAGTACTTC
CASSYSGDRDYEQYF
>TRBJ1-5|TRBD1|TRBV5-6|NA
TGTGCCAGCAGCCCCCATACAGGGGACGGCGGTCAGCCCCAGCATTTT
CASSPHTGDGGQPQHF
>TRBJ2-7|NA|TRBV11-2|NA
TGTGCCAGCAGCTTAGGATTTGGGAACTACGAGCAGTACTTC
CASSLGFGNYEQYF
>TRBJ1-2|NA|TRBV27|NA
TGTGCCAGCAGTTCCAACAGGGACTATGGCTACACCTTC
CASSSNRDYGYTF
>TRBJ1-2|NA|TRBV19|NA
TGTGCCAGTAGTAGCATACAGGGTAATGGCTACACCTTC
CASSSIQGNGYTF
>TRBJ1-2|TRBD1|TRBV5-6|NA
TGTGCCAGCACCTTGGTAGGGACAGGAGCCCTCTATGGCTACACCTTC
CASTLVGTGALYGYTF